The present T cell receptor (beta chain) was sequenced within a study of blood T cell repertoires in COVID-19. TCRdb's table, derived via immunoSEQ multiplex PCR, lists solely in-frame clones and lacks some. The sample yields approximately 390,000 clones, about 83% seen once. Germline loops: CDR1 MDHEN, CDR2 SYDVKM. The ends lost 5 bases at V and 5 bases at J; junction bases unmatched: 6. CDR3 length: 14 residues. The cohort comprised adults aged 18 to 89 years residing in under 25 US areas. Cohorts were assigned according to the clinical history that participants reported. Recovered status applied to Cohort 3 donors who had two consecutive negative PCRs. It also applied to those with clearance or with symptom resolution.

Sequenced input: PBMCs or T cells enriched from blood (not recorded which). The receptor's source is a woman between 50 and 59 years old who had recovered from COVID-19. V usage is TRBV28 and J usage is TRBJ2-5; 9 bases line up with TRBD1. The CDR3 spells CASSIQGASETQYF. The DNA of the CDR3 is TGTGCCAGCAGTATACAGGGGGCGAGTGAGACCCAGTACTTC.